This T cell receptor beta chain stems from a study of blood T cell repertoires in COVID-19 (TCRdb year 2020). For the study in its entirety: Collaborator samples came from the United States, Italy and Spain and covered acute and convalescent phases of COVID-19. Nearly every sample came with metadata listing a de-identified subject ID, COVID-19 status, age in years and sex. The repertoires were released in a freely available public database meant as a resource for research on the immune response to SARS-CoV-2. The samples were drawn from two sources: the first 160 participants of the ongoing ImmuneRACE study, and fewer than 1,500 subjects contributed by 6 global collaborators. HLA class I and class II types, where available, came from metadata supplied by the sample provider rather than from assay-based typing. The dataset comprised deeply sampled blood TCRbeta repertoires from subjects exposed to, actively infected with, or recovered from COVID-19. The prospective study material was composed of cDNA or gDNA derived from T cells, B-cell-depleted T cells, or PBMCs. What the study reported, not specific to this receptor: Clinical and demographic metadata were provided uncurated, with the amount varying by source and participant.

TCRbeta CDR3 regions were amplified from genomic DNA by means of the immunoSEQ Assay, a bias-controlled multiplex PCR. From the authors' description of their analysis: Nucleated cell counts per sample were estimated from amplification of reference gene primers within the assay. Sequence reads were collapsed and filtered to measure the absolute abundance of every unique TCRbeta CDR3 rearrangement. For each sample, productive Simpson clonality was calculated as the square root of Simpson's diversity index over productive rearrangements. TCRdb stores this immuneACCESS table with in-frame sequences only. Part of the clones is absent; in the studies checked, under half of the shortfall reflects unresolved V genes, and no reason is known for the rest. V, J and clone size derive from that table, while D and trimming were established from the DNA sequence. In this sample the table shows fewer than 350,000 clones, approximately 81% of which occur a single time. The ten largest clones take up around 2.5% of the sample.

The CDR3 measures 14 amino acids from cysteine to phenylalanine. Only the CDR3 portion is preserved as DNA: 42 bases, with reading frame beginning at the first base. Looking up the germline V gene yields CDR1 SGDLS and CDR2 YYNGEE. At the junction V is shortened by 0 bases and J by 3 bases; bases outside the gene matches: 2. Participants in the prospective study were enrolled through a virtual design, were aged roughly 18 to 100 years, and lived in roughly 24 United States geographic areas. In the prospective study, cohorts were assigned on the basis of participant-reported clinical history obtained from a screening survey and a study questionnaire. ImmuneRACE Cohort 3 recovered participants were defined by two consecutive negative NP/OP PCR tests, healthcare professional clearance, or symptom resolution. In the prospective study, mobile phlebotomists collected whole blood, serum and a nasopharyngeal or oropharyngeal swab from each participant. Over a roughly 2-month period, participants in the prospective study had the option of providing additional blood draws and questionnaires. Before DNA extraction, blood samples from the prospective study were shipped at room temperature or frozen.

About this clone: Its antigen remains undetermined. Within one base of it there is no much larger clone, and no base qualities were kept.

The material sequenced was PBMCs or T cells enriched from blood (not recorded which). The V and J genes are TRBV9 and TRBJ1-2, with 7 junctional bases fitting TRBD1. The sequence came from a woman aged 45-59 years who had recovered from COVID-19. The DNA sequence is given as TGTGCCAGCAGCGTAGGTGGGACAGACTATGGCTACACCTTC. This translates into CASSVGGTDYGYTF. Reference TRBV9 and TRBJ1-2 proteins supply the regions before and after the CDR3; the full variable domain is: DSGVTQTPKHLITATGQRVTLRCSPRSGDLSVYWYQQSLDQGLQFLIQYYNGEERAKGNILERFSAQQFPDLHSELNLSSLELGDSALYFCASSVGGTDYGYTFGSGTRLTVV.